Listed here are 10 T cell receptor beta chains from one sample, sequenced in a study of blood T cells in healthy people across ages. Then a second PCR, running roughly 6 to 12 cycles, was carried out with a sample-barcoded 5' primer and a J-beta primer mix. TCRdb independently ran MiXCR on the 5' RACE reads; one entry per CDR3 protein. The sample has about 1 million distinct CDR3 sequences, more than 35% seen once; the top ten hold 18%. Source material: blood. These receptors were taken from an older woman in good health.

The chain recombines TRBV29-1 with TRBJ2-3; D ambiguous. The CDR3 covers 13 residues. Germline CDR1 and CDR2: SQVTM and ANQGSEA. Trimming took 8 bases from V and 1 from J, leaving 13 bases between them. The chain's CDR3 is CSPTLSGTDTQYF. The CDR3 DNA is TGCAGCCCGACTCTCTCCGGCACAGATACGCAGTATTTT.

The chain uses TRBV9 and TRBJ1-2, with unresolved D. The length of the CDR3 is 15 residues. V was pared by 6 bases and J by 0 bases, with 15 bases between. The germline V gene has CDR1 SGDLS and CDR2 YYNGEE. CDR3 amino acids: CASTPSTVANYGYTF. The CDR3 nucleotides are TGTGCCAGCACCCCCTCAACCGTAGCTAACTATGGCTACACCTTC.

The V gene is TRBV6-5, the J gene TRBJ1-5; possible D gene TRBD1, 6 bases. V was clipped by 6 bases and J by 7 bases, with 13 bases between them. The CDR3 spans 13 residues. The V gene's germline CDR1 is MNHEY and CDR2 SVGAGI. CDR3 amino acids: CASRRQDKQPQHF. Written as DNA, the CDR3 is TGTGCCAGCAGGAGACAGGACAAGCAGCCCCAGCATTTT.

A few counts support this clonotype. This sequence joins TRBV20-1 and TRBJ2-4; TRBD2 agrees at 7 bases. Germline V gene lookup returns CDR1 DFQATT and CDR2 SNEGSKA (reference sequence). V lost 6 bases, J lost 13 bases, and 18 bases stayed unmatched. This CDR3 spans 14 amino acids. Here the CDR3 DNA reads TGCAGTGCGACCGTCCCCAGCGGGATGGGAGAGCAGTACTTC. It translates to CSATVPSGMGEQYF.

This clonotype was seen only a few times. The chain uses TRBV6-1 and TRBJ1-2; D is perhaps TRBD1 (6 bases). The CDR3 spans 14 residues. With 4 bases removed from V and 4 bases from J, the gap between germline ends came to 13 bases. The germline V gene encodes CDR1 MNHNS and CDR2 SASEGT. CDR3 loop: CASSGLQGGYGYTF. DNA for the CDR3: TGTGCCAGCAGTGGCCTACAGGGCGGCTATGGCTACACCTTC.

This clonotype appeared a few times. The chain links TRBV5-1 to TRBJ2-4; 11 bases match TRBD2. CDR3 length: 20 amino acids. The trim removed 2 bases at V and 5 bases at J, leaving 18 bases unmatched. CDR1 SGHRS and CDR2 YFSETQ come from the germline V gene. The CDR3 sequence is CASSLTWAGRLAGGENIQYF. The CDR3, as DNA: TGCGCCAGCAGCTTAACTTGGGCAGGGAGGCTAGCGGGAGGAGAAAACATTCAGTACTTC.

This clonotype has only a few counts. This chain joins TRBV5-6 and TRBJ2-7, with 9 bases lining up with TRBD2. The CDR3 consists of 17 residues. With 3 bases clipped from V and 6 bases from J, the junction kept 16 bases outside the gene matches. Germline assignment: CDR1 SGHDT and CDR2 YYEEEE. The CDR3 bases are TGTGCCAGCAGCTCGACAGAGACTAGCGGAGTATTAGGCGAGCAGTACTTC. It specifies CASSSTETSGVLGEQYF.

This clonotype was observed a few times. This chain joins TRBV6-6 and TRBJ2-6; D is unresolved. CDR1 is MNHNY, CDR2 SVGAGI, per germline (reference sequence). V was cut by 2 bases and J by 4 bases, with 6 bases left in between. The CDR3 consists of 14 residues. The CDR3 sequence: CASSYVAGANVLTF. DNA for the CDR3: TGTGCCAGCAGTTACGTCGCGGGGGCCAACGTCCTGACTTTC.

This clonotype was seen a handful of times. This sequence joins TRBV5-1 and TRBJ2-1, with TRBD1 matching 7 bases. V gave up 0 bases and J gave up 9 bases; unmatched junction bases: 15. Germline V gene lookup returns CDR1 SGHRS and CDR2 YFSETQ. This CDR3 spans 17 amino acids. The CDR3 protein is CASSLGATGFALGEQFF. In DNA form, the CDR3 reads TGCGCCAGCAGCTTGGGGGCGACAGGGTTTGCCCTTGGTGAGCAGTTCTTC.

A single count supports this clonotype. The chain carries TRBV30 and TRBJ2-7; perhaps D is TRBD1 or TRBD2 (5 bases each). There are 12 residues in the CDR3. V lost 8 bases and J lost 1, with 12 bases in between. Looked up from germline, CDR1 is GTSNPN and CDR2 is SVGIG (reference sequence). The CDR3 loop is CAGRDRSYEQYF. Here the CDR3 DNA reads TGTGCCGGCCGGGACCGTTCCTACGAGCAGTACTTC.